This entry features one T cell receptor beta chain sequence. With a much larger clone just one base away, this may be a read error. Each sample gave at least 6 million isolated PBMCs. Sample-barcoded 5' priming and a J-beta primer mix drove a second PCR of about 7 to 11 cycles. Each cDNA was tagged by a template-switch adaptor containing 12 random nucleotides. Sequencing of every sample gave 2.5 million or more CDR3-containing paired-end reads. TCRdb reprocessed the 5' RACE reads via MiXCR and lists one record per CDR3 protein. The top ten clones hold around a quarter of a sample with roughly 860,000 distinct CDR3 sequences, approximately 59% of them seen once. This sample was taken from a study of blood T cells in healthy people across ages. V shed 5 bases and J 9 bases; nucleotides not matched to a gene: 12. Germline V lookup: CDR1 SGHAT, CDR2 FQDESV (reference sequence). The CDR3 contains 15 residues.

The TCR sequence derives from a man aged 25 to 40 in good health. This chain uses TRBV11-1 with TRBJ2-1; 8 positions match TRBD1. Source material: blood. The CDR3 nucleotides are TGTGCCAGCAGCATGGACAGGGATGGTTGGAGTGAGCAGTTCTTC. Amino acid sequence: CASSMDRDGWSEQFF.